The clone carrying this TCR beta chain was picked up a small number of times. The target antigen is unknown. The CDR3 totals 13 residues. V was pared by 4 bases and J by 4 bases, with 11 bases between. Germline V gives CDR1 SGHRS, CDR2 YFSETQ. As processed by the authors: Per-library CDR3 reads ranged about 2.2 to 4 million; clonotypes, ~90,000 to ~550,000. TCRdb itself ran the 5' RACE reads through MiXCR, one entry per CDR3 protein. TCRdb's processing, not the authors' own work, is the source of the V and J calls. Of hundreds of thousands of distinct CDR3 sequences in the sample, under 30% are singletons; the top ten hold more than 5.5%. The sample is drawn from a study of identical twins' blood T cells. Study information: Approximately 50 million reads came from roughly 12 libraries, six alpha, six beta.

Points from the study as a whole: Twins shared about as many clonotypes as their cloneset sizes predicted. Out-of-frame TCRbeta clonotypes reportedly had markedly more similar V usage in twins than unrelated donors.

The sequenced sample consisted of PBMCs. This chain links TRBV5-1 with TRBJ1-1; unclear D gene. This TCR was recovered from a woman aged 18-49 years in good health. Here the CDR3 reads CASSDMGSTEAFF. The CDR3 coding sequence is TGCGCCAGCAGCGATATGGGCAGCACTGAAGCTTTCTTT.